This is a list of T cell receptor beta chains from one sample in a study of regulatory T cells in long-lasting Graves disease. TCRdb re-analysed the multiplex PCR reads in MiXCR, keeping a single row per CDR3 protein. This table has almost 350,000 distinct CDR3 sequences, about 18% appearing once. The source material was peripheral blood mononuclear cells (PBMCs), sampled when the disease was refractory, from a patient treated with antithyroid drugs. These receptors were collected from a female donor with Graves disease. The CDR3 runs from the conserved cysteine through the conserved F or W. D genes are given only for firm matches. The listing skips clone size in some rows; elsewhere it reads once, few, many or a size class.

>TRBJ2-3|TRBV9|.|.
CASSVEMFTDTQYF
TGTGCCAGCAGCGTAGAAATGTTCACAGATACGCAGTATTTT
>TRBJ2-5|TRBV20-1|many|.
CSASANRAVEETQYF
TGCAGTGCTAGTGCGAATCGGGCGGTAGAAGAGACCCAGTACTTC
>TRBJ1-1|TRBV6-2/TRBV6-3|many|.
CASSGGTSGNTEAFF
TGTGCCAGCAGTGGGGGGACCTCGGGAAACACTGAAGCTTTCTTT
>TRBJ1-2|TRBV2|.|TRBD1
CATDREGNGYTF
TGTGCCACCGACAGGGAAGGGAATGGCTACACCTTC
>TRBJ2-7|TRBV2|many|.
CASSQDHSYEQYF
TGTGCCAGCAGTCAAGACCATTCCTACGAGCAGTACTTC
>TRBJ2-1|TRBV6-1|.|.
CASSEAGGPYNEQFF
TGTGCCAGCAGTGAAGCGGGGGGGCCGTACAATGAGCAGTTCTTC
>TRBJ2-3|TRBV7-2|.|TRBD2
CASSLGLAGITDTQYF
TGTGCCAGCAGCTTGGGACTAGCGGGAATCACAGATACGCAGTATTTT
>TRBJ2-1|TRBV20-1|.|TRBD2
CSASGLAGVTSYNEQFF
TGCAGTGCTAGTGGGCTAGCGGGGGTGACCTCCTACAATGAGCAGTTCTTC
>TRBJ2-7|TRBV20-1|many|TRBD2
CSARSDGRRYYEQYF
TGCAGTGCTAGAAGTGACGGGAGGCGGTACTACGAGCAGTACTTC
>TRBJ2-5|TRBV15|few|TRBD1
CATSRDRGQGRKTQYF
TGTGCCACCAGCAGAGATCGGGGACAGGGTCGGAAGACCCAGTACTTC